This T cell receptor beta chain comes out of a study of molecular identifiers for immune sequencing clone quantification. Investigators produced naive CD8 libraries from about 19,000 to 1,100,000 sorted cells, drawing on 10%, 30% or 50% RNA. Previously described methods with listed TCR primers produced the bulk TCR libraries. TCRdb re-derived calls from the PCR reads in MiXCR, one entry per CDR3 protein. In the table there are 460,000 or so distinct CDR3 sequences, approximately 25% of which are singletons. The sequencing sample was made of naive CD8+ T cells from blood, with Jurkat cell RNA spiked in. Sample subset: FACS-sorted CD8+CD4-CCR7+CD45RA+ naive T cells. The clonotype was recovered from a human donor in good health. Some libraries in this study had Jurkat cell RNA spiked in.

This CDR3 is CAWSPGVRMNTGELFF. CDR3 in DNA: TGTGCCTGGAGCCCGGGGGTGAGAATGAACACCGGGGAGCTGTTTTTT. This sequence joins TRBV30 and TRBJ2-2; a weak D match, TRBD2 (6 bases). Trimming removed 3 bases from V and 1 base from J, with 15 bases in between. The CDR3 loop spans 16 amino acids. The germline CDR1 and CDR2 sequences are GTSNPN and SVGIG (reference sequence).